The clone carrying this T cell receptor beta chain was seen ten or more times. Its antigen is as yet unknown. This record comes from a study of identical twins. Study observations and caveats: Monozygotic twins shared more out-of-frame TCR alpha than recombination models predicted. Memory repertoires lacked the insertion deficit that abundant cord blood beta clonotypes showed.

V gave up 3 bases and J gave up 10 bases; unmatched junction bases: 9. Per the germline V gene, CDR1 is LGHDT and CDR2 is YNNKEL (reference sequence). CDR3 length: 16 residues. Unique molecular identifiers were present on the cDNA, which also gained a universal primer site by template switching. In TCRdb, the 5' RACE reads were re-called with MiXCR into one record per CDR3 protein. The table has roughly 630,000 distinct CDR3 sequences, under 8.5% seen once. Everyone who donated was a healthy Caucasian. These same records also appear under a second study, on yellow fever vaccine responses in identical twins.

This clonotype originated in a woman aged 18-30 years in good health. The sample was PBMCs. The chain carries TRBV3-1 and TRBJ2-1; 13 nucleotides agree with TRBD2. Here the CDR3 DNA reads TGTGCCAGCAGCCACAGGACTAGCGGGAGTATCGAGGAGCAGTTCTTC. The encoded protein is CASSHRTSGSIEEQFF.